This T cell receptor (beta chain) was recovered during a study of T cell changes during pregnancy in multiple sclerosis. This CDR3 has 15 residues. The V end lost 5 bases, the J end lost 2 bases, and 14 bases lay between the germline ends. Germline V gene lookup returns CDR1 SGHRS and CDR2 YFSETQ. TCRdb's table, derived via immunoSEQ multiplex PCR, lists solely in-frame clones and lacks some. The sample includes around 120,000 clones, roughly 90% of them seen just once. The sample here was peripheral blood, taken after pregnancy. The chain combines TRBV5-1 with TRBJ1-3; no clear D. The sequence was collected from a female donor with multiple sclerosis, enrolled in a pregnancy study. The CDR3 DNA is TGCGCCAGCAGTCCAGACCCGAGGACTGGAAACACCATATATTTT. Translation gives CASSPDPRTGNTIYF. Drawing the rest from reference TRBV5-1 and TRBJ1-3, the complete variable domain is KAGVTQTPRYLIKTRGQQVTLSCSPISGHRSVSWYQQTPGQGLQFLFEYFSETQRNKGNFPGRFSGRQFSNSRSEMNVSTLELGDSALYLCASSPDPRTGNTIYFGEGSWLTVV.